The 12 T cell receptor beta chains presented below share a single source sample, sequenced in a study of cytomegalovirus exposure and HLA in healthy donors. Method: immunoSEQ multiplex PCR; TCRdb's copy keeps in-frame clones and lacks some. The sample holds 200,000 to 300,000 clones; around 86% are singletons and the top ten take 0.95% to 1.5%. Sequencing was performed on PBMCs. The source is a woman aged 25 to 39 in good health and CMV-seropositive.

The genes are TRBV7-6 and TRBJ2-1, with D perhaps matching TRBD1 (5 bases). Looked up from germline, CDR1 is SGHVS and CDR2 is FNYEAQ. The CDR3 covers 16 residues. V dropped 1 base and J dropped 2 bases, with 12 bases sitting between them. For the CDR3, the DNA is TGTGCCAGCAGCTTAGGGGGCAGATCGGCCTACAATGAGCAGTTCTTC. Amino acid sequence: CASSLGGRSAYNEQFF.

This chain links TRBV7-8 with TRBJ2-7; possible D gene TRBD2, 6 bases. CDR3 length: 17 residues. V lost 5 bases to trimming and J lost 4 bases, with 24 bases between them. Per the germline V gene, CDR1 is SGHVS and CDR2 is FQNEAQ. In DNA form, the CDR3 reads TGTGCCAGCAGCCACCAGGGACGAAGCGGCGGGGAGTACGAGCAGTACTTC. Protein sequence: CASSHQGRSGGEYEQYF.

This rearrangement joins TRBV28 to TRBJ1-1; tentative D call: TRBD1 (6 bases). The CDR3 covers 16 residues. The V end lost 7 bases, the J end lost 1 base, and 19 bases lay between the germline ends. Looked up from germline, CDR1 is MDHEN and CDR2 is SYDVKM. Here the CDR3 reads CASNSGVGVRNTEAFF. The CDR3 DNA is TGTGCCAGCAACTCAGGGGTGGGGGTACGGAACACTGAAGCTTTCTTT.

This clone came up a few times. The chain employs TRBV28 and TRBJ2-7, with D unclear. Per germline, CDR1 MDHEN and CDR2 SYDVKM. CDR3 length: 13 residues. The V end lost 4 bases, the J end lost 2 bases, and 9 bases lay between the germline ends. In DNA, the CDR3 is TGTGCCAGCAGTTACCTAGTGGCCTACGAGCAGTACTTC. Translated: CASSYLVAYEQYF.

This clone was picked up one time. V gene TRBV27 combines with J gene TRBJ2-7, with 8 bases aligning to TRBD2. Germline values: CDR1 MNHEY, CDR2 SMNVEV (reference sequence). Germline trimming cut 6 bases from V and 2 bases from J; bases unmatched to any gene: 12. The CDR3 spans 16 residues. CDR3 nucleotide sequence: TGTGCCAGCAGCCACACTGGACTAGCCGGACCCTACGAGCAGTACTTC. Translating it yields CASSHTGLAGPYEQYF.

In its sample, this clone was seen once. The genes are TRBV6-6 and TRBJ1-3; D uncertain. CDR1 is MNHNY and CDR2 is SVGAGI in the germline V gene (reference sequence). The CDR3 is made up of 13 amino acids. V dropped 6 bases and J dropped 2 bases, with 8 bases sitting between them. CDR3 coding DNA: TGTGCCAGCAGCTATAGAGCTGGAAACACCATATATTTT. Translated: CASSYRAGNTIYF.

The rearrangement links TRBV2 to TRBJ2-5; the match to TRBD1 covers 8 bases. This CDR3 contains 15 residues. Germline lookup yields CDR1 SNHLY and CDR2 FYNNEI. The V and J ends lost 4 bases and 1 base, in that order; junction bases with no gene match: 5. CDR3: CASSGGQALQETQYF. The CDR3, as DNA: TGTGCCAGCAGTGGGGGACAGGCCCTCCAAGAGACCCAGTACTTC.

V usage is TRBV14 and J usage is TRBJ2-5, with a possible D match to TRBD2 (6 bases). The CDR3 runs to 15 residues. Germline CDR1 SGHDN, CDR2 FVKESK. V was shortened by 1 base and J by 3 bases, with 12 bases between the two germline ends. CDR3 loop: CASSQVRGEKETQYF. The CDR3 bases are TGTGCCAGCAGCCAAGTGCGGGGTGAGAAAGAGACCCAGTACTTC. The complete variable domain, with remaining parts taken from reference TRBV14 and TRBJ2-5, reads EAGVTQFPSHSVIEKGQTVTLRCDPISGHDNLYWYRRVMGKEIKFLLHFVKESKQDESGMPNNRFLAERTGGTYSTLKVQPAELEDSGVYFCASSQVRGEKETQYFGPGTRLLVL.

This clone came up once. J is TRBJ2-1 and V is TRBV5-1, with D possibly being TRBD1 (5 bases). The CDR3 is 13 residues long. Germline V gives CDR1 SGHRS, CDR2 YFSETQ. Trimming shortened V by 5 bases and J by 7 bases, and 13 bases separated the two germline ends. CDR3 DNA sequence: TGCGCCAGCAGTTCCACATCAGGGAATGAGCAGTTCTTC. Residues: CASSSTSGNEQFF.

V and J are TRBV5-6 and TRBJ2-7; 11 nucleotides agree with TRBD2. The germline CDR1 and CDR2 sequences are SGHDT and YYEEEE. V lost 3 bases and J lost 2; bases outside the gene matches: 1. The CDR3 covers 14 residues. CDR3 residues: CASSSTSGTYEQYF. The CDR3 nucleotides are TGTGCCAGCAGCTCGACTAGCGGGACCTACGAGCAGTACTTC.

The chain recombines TRBV4-1 with TRBJ2-7; 8 bases fit TRBD2. The trim removed 0 bases at V and 6 bases at J, leaving 13 bases unmatched. This CDR3 contains 17 residues. The germline V gene has CDR1 MGHRA and CDR2 YSYEKL. In DNA, the CDR3 is TGCGCCAGCAGCCAAGATCGGGAGGGAGGGATGTTCGTCGAGCAGTACTTC. Its protein product is CASSQDREGGMFVEQYF.

The chain combines TRBV19 with TRBJ1-5; perhaps TRBD1 as D (6 bases). The CDR3 spans 15 residues. Trimming shortened V by 2 bases and J by 6 bases, and 14 bases separated the two germline ends. Germline CDR1 is LNHDA and CDR2 is SQIVND (reference sequence). Here the CDR3 DNA reads TGTGCCAGTAGTATATCAGGGGCGCCGGGTCAGCCCCAGCATTTT. Its translation is CASSISGAPGQPQHF.